The 28 T cell receptor beta chains in this list originate from one sample, sequenced in a study of blood T cells in healthy people across ages. Combining a sample-barcoded 5' primer with a J-beta primer mix, a second PCR ran for roughly 6 to 12 cycles. TCRdb used MiXCR to reprocess the 5' RACE reads, holding one entry per CDR3 protein. The sample has around 1,500,000 distinct CDR3 sequences; roughly 40% are singletons. Sequenced material: blood. Receptors were obtained from a woman between 18 and 29 years old in good health.

A few counts support this clonotype. This chain links TRBV6-1 with TRBJ2-7, with D possibly TRBD1 on 6 matching bases. Germline-derived CDR1 and CDR2 are MNHNS and SASEGT. Deletions cut 7 bases from V and 2 bases from J, with 9 bases between. The CDR3 is made up of 12 amino acids. CDR3 amino acids: CASIGGPYEQYF. The CDR3 DNA sequence: TGTGCCAGCATTGGGGGCCCCTACGAGCAGTACTTC.

In its sample, this clonotype was seen a few times. V gene TRBV7-3 combines with J gene TRBJ2-3; D is perhaps TRBD1 or TRBD2 (5 bases each). V was trimmed by 5 bases and J by 1 base, leaving 13 bases between them. CDR3 length: 15 residues. The germline gives CDR1 SGHTA, CDR2 FQGTGA. DNA for the CDR3: TGTGCCAGCAGCAACGGGACCGGGGGCACAGATACGCAGTATTTT. Its protein is CASSNGTGGTDTQYF.

The chain is built from TRBV6-2 or TRBV6-3 and TRBJ2-3; 9 nucleotides match TRBD2. This CDR3 spans 12 amino acids. Germline CDR1 is MNHEY and CDR2 is SVGEGT. The DNA for the CDR3 is TGTGCAGCGGGAGGCCCCCCAGATACGCAGTATTTT. It yields the protein CAAGGPPDTQYF.

The chain has TRBV20-1 and TRBJ2-1; D gene unclear. The CDR3 is 12 residues long. V lost 3 bases to trimming and J lost 6 bases, with 9 bases between them. Germline V gene lookup returns CDR1 DFQATT and CDR2 SNEGSKA (reference sequence). The CDR3 sequence is CSARAVGNEQFF. Written as DNA, the CDR3 is TGCAGTGCTAGGGCAGTTGGCAATGAGCAGTTCTTC.

V gene TRBV4-2 combines with J gene TRBJ1-5; 9 bases map to TRBD1. V gave up 3 bases and J gave up 6 bases; unmatched junction bases: 6. The CDR3 consists of 15 residues. Germline values: CDR1 LGHNA, CDR2 YNFKEQ. The CDR3: CASSQATGGGQPQHF. Written as DNA, the CDR3 is TGTGCCAGCAGCCAGGCCACAGGGGGCGGTCAGCCCCAGCATTTT.

The chain employs TRBV7-9 and TRBJ1-4, with D perhaps TRBD1 (6 bases). Germline V gives CDR1 SEHNR, CDR2 FQNEAQ (reference sequence). The CDR3 is 20 residues long. The V end lost 3 bases, the J end lost 0 bases, and 23 bases lay between the germline ends. Here the CDR3 reads CASSFGGELNRETTNEKLFF. CDR3 nucleotides: TGTGCCAGCAGCTTTGGAGGGGAACTAAACAGGGAAACAACTAATGAAAAACTGTTTTTT.

The J gene is TRBJ1-5, the V gene TRBV20-1, with D maybe TRBD1 (6 bases). The germline CDR1 and CDR2 sequences are DFQATT and SNEGSKA (reference sequence). The CDR3 consists of 19 residues. The V end lost 7 bases, the J end lost 1 base, and 29 bases lay between the germline ends. The CDR3 region has the DNA TGCAGTGGAGAAATCGCAGGGGCCCCGCGTTACGGAAGCAATCAGCCCCAGCATTTT. Encoded protein: CSGEIAGAPRYGSNQPQHF.

The chain joins TRBV5-1 to TRBJ1-2; D gene unclear. Trimming stripped 4 bases from V and 5 bases from J, with 9 bases between. Germline assignment: CDR1 SGHRS and CDR2 YFSETQ. The length of the CDR3 is 12 residues. The CDR3 sequence is CASSNGRYGYTF. The CDR3, as DNA: TGCGCCAGCAGCAACGGGAGGTATGGCTACACCTTC.

The table lists this clonotype with a few counts. This chain links TRBV15 with TRBJ2-5; 11 positions match TRBD2. Germline V gene lookup returns CDR1 LNHNV and CDR2 YYDKDF (reference sequence). The CDR3 is 17 amino acids. V shed 2 bases and J 1 base; nucleotides not matched to a gene: 6. CDR3 sequence (DNA): TGTGCCACCAGCAGAACCCGACTAGCGGGGCCCCAAGAGACCCAGTACTTC. Translating it yields CATSRTRLAGPQETQYF. The full variable domain, in which reference TRBV15 and TRBJ2-5 provide the parts outside the CDR3, is DAMVIQNPRYQVTQFGKPVTLSCSQTLNHNVMYWYQQKSSQAPKLLFHYYDKDFNNEADTPDNFQSRRPNTSFCFLDIRSPGLGDTAMYLCATSRTRLAGPQETQYFGPGTRLLVL.

This clonotype occurred a few times. The V gene is TRBV25-1, the J gene TRBJ1-2; D may be TRBD1 (5 bases). There are 14 residues in the CDR3. Germline V lookup: CDR1 MGHDK, CDR2 SYGVNS. Trimming took off 5 bases at V and 6 bases at J, with 16 bases between the two ends. The CDR3 is CASSITQGRDGYTF. CDR3 DNA: TGTGCCAGCAGTATTACCCAGGGTAGGGATGGCTACACCTTC.

V gene TRBV29-1 combines with J gene TRBJ2-3, with 15 bases identical to TRBD2. Germline loops: CDR1 SQVTM, CDR2 ANQGSEA. There are 14 residues in the CDR3. V dropped 7 bases and J dropped 6; count of bases not matched to a gene: 5. Written as DNA, the CDR3 is TGCAGCGCCGGACTAGCGGGAGGGGTGGATACGCAGTATTTT. This codes for CSAGLAGGVDTQYF.

Details on this clonotype: One junction end does not reproduce the germline sequence, and a read error may be involved. This chain links TRBV7-8 with TRBJ2-7, with 13 positions matching TRBD2. CDR1 is SGHVS and CDR2 is FQNEAQ in the germline V gene. The CDR3 loop spans 18 amino acids. The CDR3 coding sequence is TGTGCCAGCAACTTAGGAGGGGATGGGACTAGCGGGGTGGTCGAGCAGTACTTC. It translates to CASNLGGDGTSGVVEQYF.

This clonotype turned up a few times. The gene calls are TRBV29-1 and TRBJ2-1; either TRBD1 or TRBD2 may supply D (5 bases each). Between the trimmed V and J ends, which lost 3 bases and 8 bases, there was a span of 11 bases. The CDR3 is 12 amino acids. Per germline, CDR1 SQVTM and CDR2 ANQGSEA. The CDR3 loop reads CSVDRDDDEQFF. In DNA, the CDR3 is TGCAGCGTTGATCGGGACGACGATGAGCAGTTCTTC.

This clonotype was counted only a few times. The gene calls are TRBV7-9 and TRBJ2-7, with D unclear. Germline V gives CDR1 SEHNR, CDR2 FQNEAQ (reference sequence). V lost 4 bases to trimming and J lost 0 bases, with 10 bases between them. The CDR3 covers 14 residues. The CDR3 DNA reads TGTGCCAGCAGCTATGACGGATACTCCTACGAGCAGTACTTC. This gives the protein CASSYDGYSYEQYF.

This clonotype was picked up many times. This sequence joins TRBV4-1 and TRBJ2-5; 8 bases are a match to TRBD2. The CDR3 has 17 amino acids. With 0 bases clipped from V and 5 bases from J, the junction kept 11 bases outside the gene matches. Germline assignment: CDR1 MGHRA and CDR2 YSYEKL. The CDR3 sequence: CASSQEPSGSSLETQYF. DNA of the CDR3: TGCGCCAGCAGCCAAGAACCCAGCGGGAGTAGTTTGGAGACCCAGTACTTC.

The chain recombines TRBV12-3 or TRBV12-4 with TRBJ2-2; the match to TRBD1 covers 8 bases. This CDR3 spans 15 amino acids. V dropped 5 bases and J dropped 4; count of bases not matched to a gene: 6. The CDR3 nucleotides are TGTGCCAGCAGTCCGACAGGGGCAAGCACCGGGGAGCTGTTTTTT. Amino acid sequence: CASSPTGASTGELFF.

The chain combines TRBV6-5 with TRBJ1-1; D ambiguous. CDR1 and CDR2 (germline): MNHEY, SVGAGI. V was pared by 6 bases and J by 1 base, with 9 bases between. The CDR3 has 13 amino acids. For the CDR3, the DNA is TGTGCCAGCAGGGACTCAGCGAACACTGAAGCTTTCTTT. Its protein is CASRDSANTEAFF.

V is TRBV20-1 and J is TRBJ2-1, with 8 bases aligning to TRBD2. With the DNA end fitting TRBJ2-7 better, the J assignment may be wrong. This CDR3 has 13 residues. Germline V CDR1 and CDR2: DFQATT, SNEGSKA (reference sequence). The CDR3 here is CSASGGVYNEQYF. CDR3 coding DNA: TGCAGTGCTAGCGGGGGGGTATACAATGAGCAGTACTTC.

This clonotype turned up a few times. The J gene is TRBJ2-7, the V gene TRBV4-1; 7 nucleotides line up with TRBD2. The trim removed 4 bases at V and 2 bases at J, leaving 17 bases unmatched. CDR1 is MGHRA, CDR2 YSYEKL, per germline. The CDR3 loop spans 18 amino acids. The CDR3 reads CASSLTHPASGLTYEQYF. The CDR3 DNA follows: TGCGCCAGCAGCCTTACACACCCTGCTAGCGGACTAACCTACGAGCAGTACTTC.

The gene calls are TRBV29-1 and TRBJ1-2, with unresolved D. The V gene's germline CDR1 is SQVTM and CDR2 ANQGSEA. The ends were cut back, 0 bases at V and 3 bases at J, with 11 bases in the middle. There are 14 residues in the CDR3. The CDR3 DNA sequence: TGCAGCGTTGAAGATTCGGATCTTCACTATGGCTACACCTTC. This sequence encodes CSVEDSDLHYGYTF. The complete variable domain, with remaining parts taken from reference TRBV29-1 and TRBJ1-2, reads SAVISQKPSRDICQRGTSLTIQCQVDSQVTMMFWYRQQPGQSLTLIATANQGSEATYESGFVIDKFPISRPNLTFSTLTVSNMSPEDSSIYLCSVEDSDLHYGYTFGSGTRLTVV.

This clonotype was counted ten times or more. An end of the junction differs from the germline gene, which may be a read error. The rearrangement links TRBV7-2 to TRBJ2-7, with unresolved D. The germline gives CDR1 SGHTA, CDR2 FQGNSA. The CDR3 contains 14 residues. In DNA, the CDR3 is TGCGCCAGCAGCTTGGTGGGCGGTGCCTACGAGCAGTACTTC. Translated, it gives CASSLVGGAYEQYF.

This clonotype was picked up many times. The junction departs from the called germline gene at one end, perhaps through a read error. The chain carries TRBV5-1 and TRBJ2-5, with TRBD1 as a possible D gene (6 bases). The germline V gene encodes CDR1 SGHRS and CDR2 YFSETQ. The CDR3 runs to 14 residues. DNA for the CDR3: TGTGCCAGCAGCCCCCGGGACATCCAAGAGACCCAGTACTTC. It translates to CASSPRDIQETQYF.

This chain connects TRBV20-1 to TRBJ2-7; possible D gene TRBD1, 6 bases. Germline V gene lookup returns CDR1 DFQATT and CDR2 SNEGSKA (reference sequence). Trimming cost V 5 bases and J 4 bases, with 21 bases left between them. The CDR3 is 15 amino acids. The CDR3 DNA reads TGCAGTGCTCCTGACGCGGGCAGGGGCGCTTACGAGCAGTACTTC. As protein: CSAPDAGRGAYEQYF.

The V and J genes are TRBV10-3 and TRBJ2-7; 10 bases align to TRBD2. CDR3 length: 16 amino acids. The J segment lost 7 bases and the V segment lost 0 bases, leaving 9 bases of the junction unmatched. CDR1 is ENHRY and CDR2 is SYGVKD in the germline V gene. The CDR3 here is CAISESGPSGSNEQYF. The CDR3 DNA sequence: TGTGCCATCAGTGAGTCTGGCCCTAGCGGGAGTAATGAGCAGTACTTC.

This rearrangement joins TRBV29-1 to TRBJ2-1, with D possibly TRBD2 on 6 matching bases. The V end was cut by 2 bases, the J end by 13 bases, with 12 bases between. The CDR3 sequence is 11 residues long. From germline, CDR1 is SQVTM and CDR2 ANQGSEA. In DNA form, the CDR3 reads TGCAGCGTTGAAACGGGGGAGACCCAGTTCTTC. Its translation is CSVETGETQFF.

The chain is built from TRBV9 and TRBJ1-4, with D tentatively TRBD1 (5 bases). The ends were cut back, 2 bases at V and 6 bases at J, with 14 bases in the middle. The CDR3 consists of 15 residues. Looked up from germline, CDR1 is SGDLS and CDR2 is YYNGEE. The CDR3 sequence: CASSVKARGDEKLFF. The CDR3, as DNA: TGTGCCAGCAGCGTGAAGGCCCGGGGGGATGAAAAACTGTTTTTT.

This chain joins TRBV5-1 and TRBJ2-4; a possible D gene is TRBD1 (6 bases). The CDR3 has 12 residues. Trimming removed 0 bases at V and 9 bases at J, with 7 bases between. The germline V gene encodes CDR1 SGHRS and CDR2 YFSETQ. CDR3 residues: CASSLEGGIQYF. The CDR3 DNA sequence: TGCGCCAGCAGCTTGGAAGGGGGCATTCAGTACTTC.

The sample holds a few counts of this clonotype. The chain joins TRBV12-3 or TRBV12-4 to TRBJ2-5, with D maybe TRBD1 (6 bases). This CDR3 has 15 residues. V was trimmed by 2 bases and J by 5 bases, leaving 15 bases between them. DNA of the CDR3: TGTGCCAGCAGTTTATTACAGGGTTCTCGGGAGACCCAGTACTTC. As protein: CASSLLQGSRETQYF.